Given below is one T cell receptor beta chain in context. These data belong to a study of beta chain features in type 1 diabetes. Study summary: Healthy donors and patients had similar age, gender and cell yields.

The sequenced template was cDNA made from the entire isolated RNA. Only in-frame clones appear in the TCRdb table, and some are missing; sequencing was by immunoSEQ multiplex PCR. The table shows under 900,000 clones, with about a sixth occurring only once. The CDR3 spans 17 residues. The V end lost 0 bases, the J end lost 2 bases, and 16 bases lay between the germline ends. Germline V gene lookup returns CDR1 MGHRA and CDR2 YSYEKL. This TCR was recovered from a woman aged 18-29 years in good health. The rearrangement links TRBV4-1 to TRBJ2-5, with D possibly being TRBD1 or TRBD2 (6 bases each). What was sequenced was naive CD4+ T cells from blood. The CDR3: CASSQEVWGAGQETQYF. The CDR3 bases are TGCGCCAGCAGCCAAGAAGTTTGGGGGGCCGGGCAAGAGACCCAGTACTTC.